This TCR beta chain derives from a study of blood T cell repertoires in COVID-19. Study background: Italy, Spain and the United States were the sources of the convalescent and acute COVID-19 samples. T cells, B-cell-depleted T cells, or PBMCs supplied cDNA or gDNA.

The V end lost 11 bases, the J end lost 1 base, and 19 bases lay between the germline ends. This CDR3 is built from 15 residues. CDR1 is ENHRY and CDR2 is SYGVKD in the germline V gene. Clones were sequenced by immunoSEQ multiplex PCR, and TCRdb holds only the in-frame ones, with some missing. The table shows a few hundred thousand clones, with 65% to 90% occurring only once. Patients from Seattle were sampled longitudinally, starting during active infection. This TCR derives from a woman in her seventies with COVID-19, enrolled during active disease. The V gene is TRBV10-3, the J gene TRBJ2-3; possible D gene TRBD2, 7 bases. Sequenced input: peripheral blood. CDR3 bases: TGTGCCCTAAGGGAGGGGGGGCTAGGCACAGATACGCAGTATTTT. Translation: CALREGGLGTDTQYF.